These 25 T cell receptor beta chains were all obtained from the same sample, sequenced in a study of breast tumors, draining lymph nodes, adjacent tissues. The lymph nodes were axillary draining lymph nodes from breast cancer patients. In TCRdb, the multiplex PCR reads were re-called with MiXCR into one record per CDR3 protein. The sample carries about 150,000 distinct CDR3 sequences, 30% to 35% recorded once. The sequenced sample consisted of axillary lymph node tissue. These TCRs come from a female donor with breast cancer. Some clones in this sample may be carry-over from other donors' samples.

The rearrangement joins TRBV4-1 to TRBJ1-2; a weak D match, TRBD1 (5 bases). With 0 bases removed from V and 3 bases from J, the gap between germline ends came to 11 bases. Germline V gene lookup returns CDR1 MGHRA and CDR2 YSYEKL. This CDR3 spans 15 amino acids. CDR3 coding DNA: TGCGCCAGCAGCCAAGAAGGCCGGGGGGACTATGGCTACACCTTC. It translates to CASSQEGRGDYGYTF.

Comment on this clonotype: Germline and junction disagree at one end, which may indicate a read error. The rearrangement uses TRBV7-2 and TRBJ1-2; D gene uncertain. The CDR3 runs 15 residues. Germline lookup yields CDR1 SGHTA and CDR2 FQGNSA. The CDR3, as DNA: TGTGCCAGCAGCTTGGATCCAGATTTAAGCTATGGCTACCCCTTC. This codes for CASSLDPDLSYGYPF.

The rearrangement uses TRBV7-8 and TRBJ2-3, with 11 bases lining up with TRBD2. Germline CDR1 SGHVS, CDR2 FQNEAQ. V shed 5 bases and J 5 bases; nucleotides not matched to a gene: 9. This CDR3 has 16 amino acids. This CDR3 is CASSHLAGGMLDTQYF. The CDR3 DNA reads as TGTGCCAGCAGCCACCTAGCGGGGGGCATGTTAGATACGCAGTATTTT.

The sample holds many counts of this clonotype. This chain connects TRBV3-1 to TRBJ2-5; no clear D. CDR3 length equals 14 residues. Germline lookup yields CDR1 LGHDT and CDR2 YNNKEL (reference sequence). Trimming removed 4 bases at V and 4 bases at J, with 13 bases between. CDR3 in amino acids: CASSLPSSGETQYF. CDR3 nucleotides: TGTGCCAGCAGCCTCCCCAGTAGTGGAGAGACCCAGTACTTC.

There are many counts of this clonotype. The chain couples TRBV19 to TRBJ2-2; 8 bases fit TRBD1. Unmatched junction bases numbered 10, after V lost 3 bases and J lost 1 base. Germline CDR1 LNHDA, CDR2 SQIVND (reference sequence). This CDR3 region has 18 residues. The CDR3 sequence is CASSIRETGAVNTGELFF. CDR3 in DNA: TGTGCCAGTAGTATCCGTGAGACAGGGGCAGTGAACACCGGGGAGCTGTTTTTT.

This clonotype occurred a few times. A much more abundant neighbour one base away suggests this may be a read error. The V call is TRBV6-5, the J call TRBJ2-1, with D unclear. Trimming pared 5 bases from V and 9 bases from J, leaving 11 bases between. The CDR3 runs to 12 residues. Germline lookup yields CDR1 MNHEY and CDR2 SVGAGI. In DNA form, the CDR3 reads TGTGCCAGCAGTCCCCCGATTGGTGAGCAGTTCTTC. Its translation: CASSPPIGEQFF.

The table lists this clonotype with many counts. Since a much larger clone is just one base distant, this may be a read error. This chain links TRBV20-1 with TRBJ1-2, with D possibly TRBD1 on 5 matching bases. Germline CDR1 DFQATT, CDR2 SNEGSKA (reference sequence). The CDR3 runs to 12 residues. The DNA of the CDR3 is TGCAGTGCTAGAGTTAACACGTGGGGCTCCACCTTC. It encodes CSARVNTWGSTF.

This clonotype appeared many times. The rearrangement joins TRBV4-2 to TRBJ1-3, with 11 bases aligning to TRBD1. Per the germline V gene, CDR1 is LGHNA and CDR2 is YNFKEQ. The J segment lost 6 bases and the V segment lost 0 bases, leaving 10 bases of the junction unmatched. This CDR3 comprises 18 residues. The CDR3 sequence is CASSQDRHGTGGENTIYF. CDR3 coding DNA: TGTGCCAGCAGCCAAGATCGCCACGGGACAGGGGGTGAAAACACCATATATTTT.

This clonotype has a single count. One base away lies a much larger clone, so this may be a sequencing read error. The conserved phenylalanine or tryptophan is not found at the CDR3 terminus, so this likely reflects a read error. Because the CDR3's place on the DNA is in doubt, the DNA is left out and the CDR3 is given as listed by TCRdb. This chain joins TRBV7-9 and TRBJ1-6; the D call TRBD1 from the table was never checked on the DNA. Germline V gives CDR1 SEHNR, CDR2 FQNEAQ (reference sequence). The CDR3 is made up of 16 amino acids, end residues included. CDR3: CASSLAGTGRNSPLRL.

This clonotype was counted many times. V usage is TRBV3-1 and J usage is TRBJ2-7; D may be TRBD1 or TRBD2 (5 bases each). The ends were cut back, 4 bases at V and 3 bases at J, with 10 bases in the middle. The CDR3 is 13 residues long. Germline values: CDR1 LGHDT, CDR2 YNNKEL (reference sequence). CDR3 loop: CASSLGTVYEQYF. CDR3 DNA: TGTGCCAGCAGCCTGGGGACGGTCTACGAGCAGTACTTC.

This clonotype was picked up many times. The chain recombines TRBV7-8 with TRBJ2-1, with D perhaps assigned TRBD1 or TRBD2 (5 bases each). Trimming left V 3 bases short and J 7 bases short, with 19 bases between. The CDR3 consists of 16 residues. The germline V gene has CDR1 SGHVS and CDR2 FQNEAQ. DNA of the CDR3: TGTGCCAGCAGCTTGGGACCGGCCTTGGCGACAAATGAGCAGTTCTTC. Translated, it gives CASSLGPALATNEQFF. Full variable domain (missing parts from reference TRBV7-8 and TRBJ2-1): GAGVSQSPRYKVAKRGQDVALRCDPISGHVSLFWYQQALGQGPEFLTYFQNEAQLDKSGLPSDRFFAERPEGSVSTLKIQRTQQEDSAVYLCASSLGPALATNEQFFGPGTRLTVL.

Regarding this clonotype: The CDR3 end shows no conserved phenylalanine or tryptophan, and so a read error is likely. V usage is TRBV25-1 and J usage is TRBJ1-5; 7 positions agree with TRBD1. Unmatched junction bases numbered 8, after V lost 7 bases and J lost 2 bases. Germline V gene data show CDR1 as MGHDK and CDR2 as SYGVNS. There are 15 residues in the CDR3. The CDR3 protein is CASTGQESGNQPQHL. The DNA for the CDR3 is TGTGCCAGCACCGGACAGGAGAGTGGCAATCAGCCCCAGCATCTT.

This clonotype came up many times. A much more abundant neighbour one base away suggests this may be a read error. Written as DNA, the CDR3 is TGTGCCAGCAGTCAACAGGGCGGAGAGACCCAGTACTTC. It yields the protein CASSQQGGETQYF. The gene calls are TRBV6-4 and TRBJ2-5; tentatively, D is TRBD1 (6 bases). V was trimmed by 5 bases and J by 4 bases, leaving 11 bases between them. This CDR3 has 13 amino acids. Germline V gene data show CDR1 as MRHNA and CDR2 as SNTAGT.

This clonotype was picked up many times. The rearrangement uses TRBV19 and TRBJ1-4; D call uncertain. The CDR3 runs to 14 residues. Germline lookup yields CDR1 LNHDA and CDR2 SQIVND (reference sequence). The germline V and J ends were trimmed by 3 bases and 6 bases, with 11 bases remaining between them. CDR3: CASSIGRPYEKLFF. DNA of the CDR3: TGTGCCAGTAGTATCGGACGACCCTATGAAAAACTGTTTTTT. Using reference TRBV19 and TRBJ1-4 for the parts outside the CDR3, the full variable domain is DGGITQSPKYLFRKEGQNVTLSCEQNLNHDAMYWYRQDPGQGLRLIYYSQIVNDFQKGDIAEGYSVSREKKESFPLTVTSAQKNPTAFYLCASSIGRPYEKLFFGSGTQLSVL.

This clonotype was recorded many times. The gene calls are TRBV27 and TRBJ1-6; TRBD1 aligns across 8 bases. With V trimmed by 6 bases and J by 6 bases, 16 bases remained unmatched. Germline V CDR1 and CDR2: MNHEY, SMNVEV (reference sequence). The CDR3 contains 18 residues. This chain's CDR3 is CASRRGTGGSLVNSPLHF. CDR3 in DNA: TGTGCCAGCAGACGGGGAACAGGGGGTTCTTTGGTTAATTCACCCCTCCACTTT.

In its sample, this clonotype was seen many times. The chain is built from TRBV28 and TRBJ2-7; tentatively, D is TRBD2 (6 bases). Germline CDR1 is MDHEN and CDR2 is SYDVKM. Trimming took 8 bases from V and 7 from J, leaving 24 bases between them. The CDR3 covers 15 residues. For the CDR3, the DNA is TGTGCCAGCGGCCAAGGTGGGGGGTGGCCGCGGGAGCAGTACTTC. Translating it yields CASGQGGGWPREQYF.

There are many counts of this clonotype. V gene TRBV5-1 combines with J gene TRBJ1-2; 7 bases fit TRBD1. This CDR3 is 16 amino acids long. Germline V CDR1 and CDR2: SGHRS, YFSETQ. V lost 5 bases to trimming and J lost 0 bases; unmatched junction nucleotides: 10. In nucleotides, the CDR3 is TGCGCCAGCAGGAACCCGACAGGGCCAGCTAACTATGGCTACACCTTC. Residues: CASRNPTGPANYGYTF.

This clonotype was seen at least ten times. A read error may account for a junction end that differs from germline. The rearrangement uses TRBV20-1 and TRBJ1-2; 9 bases match TRBD1. CDR1 is DFQATT, CDR2 SNEGSKA, per germline (reference sequence). The length of the CDR3 is 12 residues. In DNA, the CDR3 is TGCAGTGCTAACCGGGACAGGGTTGGCTCCACCTTC. Translated, it gives CSANRDRVGSTF.

This clonotype showed up many times. This chain joins TRBV19 and TRBJ1-5, with 7 bases lining up with TRBD1. Trimming at V came to 7 bases and at J to 9 bases, leaving 12 bases not matched to a gene. The CDR3 is 14 residues long. In germline, CDR1 is LNHDA, CDR2 SQIVND (reference sequence). This CDR3 is CASNRDSPAGPQHF. For the CDR3, the DNA is TGTGCCAGTAACCGGGACAGTCCAGCGGGGCCCCAGCATTTT.

Ten or more counts support this clonotype. CDR3 nucleotides: TGTGCCAGCACCCCTCGTGTTAGCGGGACCAATGAGCAGTTCTTC. Translating gives CASTPRVSGTNEQFF. The V call is TRBV12-3 or TRBV12-4, the J call TRBJ2-1; 8 positions agree with TRBD2. The V segment lost 7 bases and the J segment 6 bases; nucleotides outside the gene matches: 11. CDR3 length: 15 residues.

V is TRBV7-2 and J is TRBJ1-2; maybe TRBD1 (6 bases). CDR3 length: 15 residues. The germline CDR1 and CDR2 sequences are SGHTA and FQGNSA. The V end was cut by 6 bases, the J end by 7 bases, with 21 bases between. The CDR3, as DNA: TGTGCCAGCAGGCAGACCACAGGGTCGCCGTCTGGCTACACCTTC. Its protein is CASRQTTGSPSGYTF. The full variable domain, with the rest looked up from reference TRBV7-2 and TRBJ1-2, is GAGVSQSPSNKVTEKGKDVELRCDPISGHTALYWYRQSLGQGLEFLIYFQGNSAPDKSGLPSDRFSAERTGGSVSTLTIQRTQQEDSAVYLCASRQTTGSPSGYTFGSGTRLTVV.

Regarding this clonotype: Since the CDR3 does not end with the conserved phenylalanine or tryptophan, this likely comes from a read error. J is TRBJ1-2 and V is TRBV29-1; D may be TRBD1 (5 bases). In germline, CDR1 is SQVTM, CDR2 ANQGSEA. The CDR3 covers 14 residues. V was trimmed by 5 bases and J by 8 bases, leaving 21 bases between them. The CDR3 spells CSVPRDPTMGGYTL. The CDR3, as DNA: TGCAGCGTTCCGAGGGACCCTACCATGGGGGGCTACACCCTC.

The rearrangement links TRBV15 to TRBJ1-3, with 7 bases aligning to TRBD1. The CDR3 loop spans 15 amino acids. Germline V CDR1 and CDR2: LNHNV, YYDKDF (reference sequence). After removal of 3 bases from V and 0 bases from J, the junction contained 2 bases not matched to a gene. The CDR3 region is CATSSWDSSGNTIYF. CDR3 DNA sequence: TGTGCCACCAGCAGCTGGGACAGCTCTGGAAACACCATATATTTT.

This clonotype has ten or more counts. V usage is TRBV20-1 and J usage is TRBJ1-5; D gene uncertain. The CDR3 length is 13 residues. With 3 bases removed from V and 9 bases from J, the gap between germline ends came to 15 bases. Germline assignment: CDR1 DFQATT and CDR2 SNEGSKA (reference sequence). As DNA, the CDR3 is TGCAGTGCTAGTGAGGCGGCTAAGCGGCCCCAGCATTTT. Translating it yields CSASEAAKRPQHF.

This clonotype was counted a single time. The chain has TRBV10-3 and TRBJ2-3, with 14 bases aligning to TRBD2. The CDR3 has 18 amino acids. Germline-derived CDR1 and CDR2 are ENHRY and SYGVKD. V trimming: 6 bases; J trimming: 0 bases; junction bases outside the gene matches: 8. The CDR3 loop is CAIRTGTSGGQSTDTQYF. CDR3 bases: TGTGCCATCAGGACAGGGACTAGCGGGGGCCAGAGCACAGATACGCAGTATTTT.